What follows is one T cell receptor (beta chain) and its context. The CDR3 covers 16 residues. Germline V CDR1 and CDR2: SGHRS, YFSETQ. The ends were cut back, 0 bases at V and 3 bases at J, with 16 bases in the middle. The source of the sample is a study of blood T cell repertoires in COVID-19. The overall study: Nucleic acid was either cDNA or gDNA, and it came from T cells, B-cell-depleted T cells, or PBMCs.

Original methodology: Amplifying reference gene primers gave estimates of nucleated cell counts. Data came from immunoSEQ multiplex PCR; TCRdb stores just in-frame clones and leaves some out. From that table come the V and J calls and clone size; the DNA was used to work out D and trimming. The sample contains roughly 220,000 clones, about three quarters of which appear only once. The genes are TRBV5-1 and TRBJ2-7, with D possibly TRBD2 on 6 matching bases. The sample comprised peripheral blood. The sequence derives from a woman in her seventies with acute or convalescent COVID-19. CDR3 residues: CASSLDFSGTNYEQYF. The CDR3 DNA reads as TGCGCCAGCAGCTTGGACTTTAGCGGAACTAACTACGAGCAGTACTTC.